This TCR beta chain was observed in a study of shared clonotypes between healthy human individuals. Deep was the level used in running the assay. TCRdb's copy holds only in-frame clones and misses some; the assay was immunoSEQ multiplex PCR. This sample has more than 1 million clones, with around 78% found just once. CDR1 SGHTA and CDR2 FQGNSA come from the germline V gene. This CDR3 region has 14 residues. V lost 1 base to trimming and J lost 2 bases, with 9 bases between them. Sequencing was done on a sample of memory CD4+ T cells from PBMCs. Noted subset: CD45RA-negative fraction. This TCR came from a man aged 18 to 30 in good health. Some clones in this sample may be carry-over from other donors' samples. This chain uses TRBV7-2 with TRBJ2-7; D gene uncertain. CDR3 bases: TGTGCCAGCAGCTTAGAACGGTTTACCTACGAGCAGTACTTC. Translation gives CASSLERFTYEQYF.